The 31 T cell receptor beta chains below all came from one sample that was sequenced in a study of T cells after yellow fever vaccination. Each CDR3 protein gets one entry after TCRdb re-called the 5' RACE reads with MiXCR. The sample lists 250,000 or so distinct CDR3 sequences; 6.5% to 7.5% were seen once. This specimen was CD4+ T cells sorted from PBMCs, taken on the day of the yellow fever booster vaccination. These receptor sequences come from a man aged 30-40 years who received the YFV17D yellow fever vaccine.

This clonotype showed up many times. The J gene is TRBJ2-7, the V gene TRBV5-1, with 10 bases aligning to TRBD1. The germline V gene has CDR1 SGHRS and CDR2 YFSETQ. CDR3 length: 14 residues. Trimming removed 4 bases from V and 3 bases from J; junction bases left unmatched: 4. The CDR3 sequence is CASSLDRGLYEQYF. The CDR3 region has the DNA TGCGCCAGCAGCCTTGACAGGGGGCTCTACGAGCAGTACTTC.

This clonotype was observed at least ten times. CDR3 sequence reads: CSARGGLAGETQYF. For the CDR3, the DNA is TGCAGTGCTAGAGGTGGCCTAGCGGGAGAGACCCAGTACTTC. V gene TRBV20-1 combines with J gene TRBJ2-5, with 8 bases that match TRBD2. The V and J ends lost 1 base and 4 bases, in that order; junction bases with no gene match: 5. The CDR3 consists of 14 residues. Germline-derived CDR1 and CDR2 are DFQATT and SNEGSKA (reference sequence).

The CDR3 nucleotides read TGTGCCACCAGCAGAGACCGGACAGGAAATTCACCCCTCCACTTT. This encodes CATSRDRTGNSPLHF. This chain joins TRBV15 and TRBJ1-6; 7 nucleotides align to TRBD1. After removal of 0 bases from V and 7 bases from J, the junction contained 3 bases not matched to a gene. The germline gives CDR1 LNHNV, CDR2 YYDKDF (reference sequence). The CDR3 has 15 residues.

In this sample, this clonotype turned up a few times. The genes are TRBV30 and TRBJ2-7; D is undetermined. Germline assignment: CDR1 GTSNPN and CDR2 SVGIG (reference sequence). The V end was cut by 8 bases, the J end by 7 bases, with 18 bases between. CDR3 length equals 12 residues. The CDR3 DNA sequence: TGTGCCGGCAGGATACCCTACGGTGAGCAGTACTTC. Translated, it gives CAGRIPYGEQYF.

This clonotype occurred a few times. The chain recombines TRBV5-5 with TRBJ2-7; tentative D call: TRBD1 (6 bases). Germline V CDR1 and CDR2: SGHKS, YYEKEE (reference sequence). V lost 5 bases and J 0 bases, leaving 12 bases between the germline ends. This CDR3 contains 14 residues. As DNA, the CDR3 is TGTGCCAGCAGATCCGGGACAAGCTCCTACGAGCAGTACTTC. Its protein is CASRSGTSSYEQYF.

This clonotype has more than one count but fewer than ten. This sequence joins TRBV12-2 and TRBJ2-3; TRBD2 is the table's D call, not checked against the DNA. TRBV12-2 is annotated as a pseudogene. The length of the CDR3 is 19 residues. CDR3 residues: CASRLLNYHTSGRADTQYF. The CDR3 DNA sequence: TGTGCAAGTCGCTTACTCAACTACCATACTAGCGGGAGGGCAGATACGCAGTATTTT.

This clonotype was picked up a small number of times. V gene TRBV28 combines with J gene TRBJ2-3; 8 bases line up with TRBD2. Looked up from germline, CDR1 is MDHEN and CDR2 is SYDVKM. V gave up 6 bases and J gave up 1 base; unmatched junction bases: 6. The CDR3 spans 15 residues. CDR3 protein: CASRASGSGTDTQYF. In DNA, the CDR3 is TGTGCCAGCAGAGCGAGCGGGAGCGGCACAGATACGCAGTATTTT.

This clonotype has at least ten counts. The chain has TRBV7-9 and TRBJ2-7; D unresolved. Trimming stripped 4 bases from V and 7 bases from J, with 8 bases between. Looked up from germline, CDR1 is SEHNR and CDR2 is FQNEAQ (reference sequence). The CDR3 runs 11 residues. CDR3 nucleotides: TGTGCCAGCAGCTCCGGCCCTGAGCAGTACTTC. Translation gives CASSSGPEQYF.

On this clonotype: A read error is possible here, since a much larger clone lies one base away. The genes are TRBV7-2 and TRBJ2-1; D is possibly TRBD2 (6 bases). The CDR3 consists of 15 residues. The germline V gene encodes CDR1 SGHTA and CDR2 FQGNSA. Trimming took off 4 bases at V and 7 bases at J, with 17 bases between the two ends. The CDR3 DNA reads TGTGCCAGCAGCTCCCAAGTGGGAGGAGATAATGAGCAGTTCTTC. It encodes CASSSQVGGDNEQFF. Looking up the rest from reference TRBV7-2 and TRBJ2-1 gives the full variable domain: GAGVSQSPSNKVTEKGKDVELRCDPISGHTALYWYRQSLGQGLEFLIYFQGNSAPDKSGLPSDRFSAERTGGSVSTLTIQRTQQEDSAVYLCASSSQVGGDNEQFFGPGTRLTVL.

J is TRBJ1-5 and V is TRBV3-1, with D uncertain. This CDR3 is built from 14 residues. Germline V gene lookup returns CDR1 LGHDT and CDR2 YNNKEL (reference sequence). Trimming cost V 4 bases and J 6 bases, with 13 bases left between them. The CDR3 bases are TGTGCCAGCAGCCTCGCACCGACTTTTCAGCCCCAGCATTTT. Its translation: CASSLAPTFQPQHF.

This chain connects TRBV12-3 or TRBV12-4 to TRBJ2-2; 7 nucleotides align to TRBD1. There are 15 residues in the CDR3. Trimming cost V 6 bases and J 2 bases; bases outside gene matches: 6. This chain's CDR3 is CASRDRTANTGELFF. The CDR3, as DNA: TGTGCCAGCAGGGACAGGACCGCAAACACCGGGGAGCTGTTTTTT.

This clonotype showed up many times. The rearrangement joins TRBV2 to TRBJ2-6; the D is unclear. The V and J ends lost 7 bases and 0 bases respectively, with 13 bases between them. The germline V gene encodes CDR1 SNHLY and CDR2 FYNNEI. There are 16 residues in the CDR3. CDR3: CASKQQLSSGANVLTF. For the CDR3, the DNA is TGTGCCAGCAAACAGCAATTAAGCTCTGGGGCCAACGTCCTGACTTTC.

CDR3 in amino acids: CASSEEESKRGPQYF. CDR3 bases: TGTGCCAGCAGTGAAGAGGAAAGCAAGAGAGGGCCCCAGTACTTC. The chain is built from TRBV2 and TRBJ2-5, with TRBD2 as a possible D gene (5 bases). V lost 1 base and J lost 9, with 18 bases in between. Per germline, CDR1 SNHLY and CDR2 FYNNEI. This CDR3 is built from 15 residues.

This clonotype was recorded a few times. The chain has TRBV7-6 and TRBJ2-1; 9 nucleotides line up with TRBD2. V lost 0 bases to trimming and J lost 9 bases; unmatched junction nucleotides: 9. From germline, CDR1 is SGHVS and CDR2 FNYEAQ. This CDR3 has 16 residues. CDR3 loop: CASSLARASGIGEQFF. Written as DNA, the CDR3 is TGTGCCAGCAGCTTAGCGCGGGCTAGCGGGATCGGTGAGCAGTTCTTC.

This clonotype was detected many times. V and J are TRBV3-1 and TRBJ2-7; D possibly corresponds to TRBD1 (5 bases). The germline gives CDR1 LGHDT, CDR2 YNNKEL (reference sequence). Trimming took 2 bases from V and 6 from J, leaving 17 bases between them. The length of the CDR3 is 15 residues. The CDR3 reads CASSQTGHSGREQYF. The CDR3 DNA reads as TGTGCCAGCAGCCAAACCGGACATTCCGGGCGCGAGCAGTACTTC.

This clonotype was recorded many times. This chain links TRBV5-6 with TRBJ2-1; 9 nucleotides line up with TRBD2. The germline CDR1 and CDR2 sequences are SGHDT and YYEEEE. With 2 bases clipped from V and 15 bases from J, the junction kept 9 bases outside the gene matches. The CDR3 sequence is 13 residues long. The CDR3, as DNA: TGTGCCAGCAGCTTTAGCGGGGGAAATATGCGGTTCTTC. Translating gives CASSFSGGNMRFF.

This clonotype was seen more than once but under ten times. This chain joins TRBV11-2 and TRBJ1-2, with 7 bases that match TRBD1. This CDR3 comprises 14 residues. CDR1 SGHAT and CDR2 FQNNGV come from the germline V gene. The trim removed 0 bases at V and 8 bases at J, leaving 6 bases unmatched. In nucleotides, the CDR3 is TGTGCCAGCAGCTTAGAACGGAGGGGGCAGGGCTACACCTTC. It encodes CASSLERRGQGYTF.

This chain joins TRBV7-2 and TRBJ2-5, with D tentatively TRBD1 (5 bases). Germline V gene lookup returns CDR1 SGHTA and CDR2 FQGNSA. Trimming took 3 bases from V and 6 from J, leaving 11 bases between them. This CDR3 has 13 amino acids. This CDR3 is CASSLTVVQTQYF. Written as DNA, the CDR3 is TGTGCCAGCAGCTTGACAGTAGTGCAGACCCAGTACTTC.

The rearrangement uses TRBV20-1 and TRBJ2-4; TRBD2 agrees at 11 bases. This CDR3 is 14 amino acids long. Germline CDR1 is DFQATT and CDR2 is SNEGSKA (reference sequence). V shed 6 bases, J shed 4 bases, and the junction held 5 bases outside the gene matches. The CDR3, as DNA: TGCAGTGCCATAGCGGGAGGGCCTAAAAACATTCAGTACTTC. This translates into CSAIAGGPKNIQYF.

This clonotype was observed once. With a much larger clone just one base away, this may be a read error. CDR3 residues: CASRVYNEQFF. The CDR3 DNA sequence: TGTGCCAGCAGGGTGTACAATGAGCAGTTCTTC. The J gene is TRBJ2-1, the V gene TRBV28; D not resolved. The germline gives CDR1 MDHEN, CDR2 SYDVKM. This CDR3 is 11 amino acids long. Trimming pared 6 bases from V and 4 bases from J, leaving 4 bases between.

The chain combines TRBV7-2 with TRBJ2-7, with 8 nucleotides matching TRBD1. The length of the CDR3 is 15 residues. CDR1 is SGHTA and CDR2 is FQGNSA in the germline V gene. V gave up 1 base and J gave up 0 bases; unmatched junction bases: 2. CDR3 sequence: CASSLVGQASYEQYF. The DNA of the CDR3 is TGTGCCAGCAGCTTAGTGGGACAGGCCTCCTACGAGCAGTACTTC.

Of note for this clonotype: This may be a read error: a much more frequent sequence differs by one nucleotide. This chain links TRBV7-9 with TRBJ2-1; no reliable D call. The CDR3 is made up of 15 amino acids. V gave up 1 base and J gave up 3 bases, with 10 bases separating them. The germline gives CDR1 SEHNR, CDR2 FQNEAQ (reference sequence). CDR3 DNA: TGTGCCAGCAGCTTAGTACCTCCTGGCTACAATGAGCAGTTCTTC. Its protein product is CASSLVPPGYNEQFF. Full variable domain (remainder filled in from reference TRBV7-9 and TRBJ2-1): DTGVSQNPRHKITKRGQNVTFRCDPISEHNRLYWYRQTLGQGPEFLTYFQNEAQLEKSRLLSDRFSAERPKGSFSTLEIQRTEQGDSAMYLCASSLVPPGYNEQFFGPGTRLTVL.

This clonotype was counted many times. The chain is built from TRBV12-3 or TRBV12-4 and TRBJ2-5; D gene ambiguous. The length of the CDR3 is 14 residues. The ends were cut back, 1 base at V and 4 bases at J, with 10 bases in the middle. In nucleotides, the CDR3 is TGTGCCAGCAGTTTAGGGCAGGACCTAGAGACCCAGTACTTC. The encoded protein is CASSLGQDLETQYF.

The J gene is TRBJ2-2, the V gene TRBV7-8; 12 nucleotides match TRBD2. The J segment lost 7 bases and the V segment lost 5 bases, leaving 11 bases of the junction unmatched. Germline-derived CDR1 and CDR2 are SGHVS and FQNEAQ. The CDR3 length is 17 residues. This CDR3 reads CASSLSGLAGTIGELFF. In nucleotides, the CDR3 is TGTGCCAGCAGCCTAAGCGGACTAGCGGGAACTATCGGGGAGCTGTTTTTT.

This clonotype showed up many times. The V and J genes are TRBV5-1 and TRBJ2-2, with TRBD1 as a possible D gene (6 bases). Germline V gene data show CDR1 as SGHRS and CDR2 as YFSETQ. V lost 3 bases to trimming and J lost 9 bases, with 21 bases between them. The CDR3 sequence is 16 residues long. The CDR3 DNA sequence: TGCGCCAGCAGCTACCCCGGGACAAAGCTGACCAGGGAGCTGTTTTTT. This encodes CASSYPGTKLTRELFF.

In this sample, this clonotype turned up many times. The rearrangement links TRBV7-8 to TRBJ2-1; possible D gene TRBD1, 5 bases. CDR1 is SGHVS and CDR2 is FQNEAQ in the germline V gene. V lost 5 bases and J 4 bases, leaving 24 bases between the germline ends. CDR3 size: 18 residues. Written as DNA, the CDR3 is TGTGCCAGCAGCCCATCGGAAGGACACCTAATGGGATACAATGAGCAGTTCTTC. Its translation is CASSPSEGHLMGYNEQFF.

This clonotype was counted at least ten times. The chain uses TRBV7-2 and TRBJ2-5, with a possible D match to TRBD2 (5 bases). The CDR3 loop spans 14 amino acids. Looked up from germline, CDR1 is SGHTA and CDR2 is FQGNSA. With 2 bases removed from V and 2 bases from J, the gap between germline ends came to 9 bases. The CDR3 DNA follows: TGTGCCAGCAGCTTACTCGGCGGGCAAGAGACCCAGTACTTC. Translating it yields CASSLLGGQETQYF. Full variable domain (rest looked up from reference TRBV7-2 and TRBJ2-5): GAGVSQSPSNKVTEKGKDVELRCDPISGHTALYWYRQSLGQGLEFLIYFQGNSAPDKSGLPSDRFSAERTGGSVSTLTIQRTQQEDSAVYLCASSLLGGQETQYFGPGTRLLVL.

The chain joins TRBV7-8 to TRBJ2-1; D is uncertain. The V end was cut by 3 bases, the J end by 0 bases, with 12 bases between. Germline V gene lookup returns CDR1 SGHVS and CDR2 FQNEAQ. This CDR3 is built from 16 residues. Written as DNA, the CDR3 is TGTGCCAGCAGCTTTAGTCCTAGTCTCTCCTACAATGAGCAGTTCTTC. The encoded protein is CASSFSPSLSYNEQFF. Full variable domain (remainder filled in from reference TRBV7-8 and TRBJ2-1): GAGVSQSPRYKVAKRGQDVALRCDPISGHVSLFWYQQALGQGPEFLTYFQNEAQLDKSGLPSDRFFAERPEGSVSTLKIQRTQQEDSAVYLCASSFSPSLSYNEQFFGPGTRLTVL.

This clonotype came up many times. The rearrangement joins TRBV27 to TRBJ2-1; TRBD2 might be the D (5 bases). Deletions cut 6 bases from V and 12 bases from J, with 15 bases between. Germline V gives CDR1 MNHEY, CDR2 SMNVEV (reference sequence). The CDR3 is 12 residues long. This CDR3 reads CASRLSGFRQFF. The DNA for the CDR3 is TGTGCCAGCAGACTATCGGGGTTCCGGCAGTTCTTC.

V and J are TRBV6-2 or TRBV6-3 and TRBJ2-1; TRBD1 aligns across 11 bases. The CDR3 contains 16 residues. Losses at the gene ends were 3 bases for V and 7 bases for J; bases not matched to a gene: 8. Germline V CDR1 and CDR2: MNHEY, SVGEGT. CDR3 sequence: CASSYLGQGAWNEQFF. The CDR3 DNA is TGTGCCAGCAGTTATTTAGGACAGGGGGCTTGGAATGAGCAGTTCTTC.

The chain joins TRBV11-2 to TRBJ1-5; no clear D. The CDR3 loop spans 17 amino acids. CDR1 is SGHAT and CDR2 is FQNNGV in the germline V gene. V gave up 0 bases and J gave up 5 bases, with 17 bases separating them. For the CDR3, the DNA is TGTGCCAGCAGCTTAGAGTCGGCACGCCGGGCGCATCAGCCCCAGCATTTT. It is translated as CASSLESARRAHQPQHF.